This T cell receptor beta chain stems from a study of sequential checkpoint blockade in melanoma. On the study more broadly: Twenty-two patients had matched tumor biopsies before treatment and at week 13 after nivolumab or ipilimumab alone.

The treatment denotes: randomized to nivolumab then ipilimumab (arm A) or the reverse (arm B). Germline CDR1 GTSNPN, CDR2 SVGIG (reference sequence). V lost 6 bases and J lost 4, with 18 bases in between. This CDR3 has 14 amino acids. Method: immunoSEQ multiplex PCR; TCRdb's copy keeps in-frame clones and lacks some. The table has more than 5,000 clones, roughly 26% seen once. This clone was seen a few times. The receptor was isolated from a human donor with melanoma. The chain employs TRBV30 and TRBJ1-1; D possibly corresponds to TRBD1 (6 bases). The input for sequencing was tumor tissue (inferred from file names), taken from a patient given nivolumab and ipilimumab in sequence. This CDR3 reads CACRDGGWGTEAFF. CDR3 in DNA: TGTGCCTGCCGGGATGGGGGCTGGGGCACTGAAGCTTTCTTT.